Below, 19 T cell receptor beta chains from the same sample are listed, as sequenced in a study of cytomegalovirus exposure and HLA in healthy donors. The repertoire was sequenced with immunoSEQ multiplex PCR; TCRdb's copy has only in-frame clones and lacks some. The table shows around 190,000 clones, with approximately 78% occurring only once. The sequenced material came from PBMCs. The receptor set was obtained from a woman aged 25 to 45 in good health and CMV-seronegative.

V gene TRBV7-2 combines with J gene TRBJ1-1; possible D gene TRBD1, 5 bases. Trimming removed 1 base from V and 1 base from J, with 7 bases in between. The CDR3 is made up of 14 amino acids. The germline gives CDR1 SGHTA, CDR2 FQGNSA. This CDR3 is CASSLGGENTEAFF. The CDR3 DNA follows: TGTGCCAGCAGCTTAGGGGGGGAGAACACTGAAGCTTTCTTT.

The rearrangement joins TRBV6-1 to TRBJ2-7, with 10 bases fitting TRBD1. The CDR3 length is 13 residues. Germline loops: CDR1 MNHNS, CDR2 SASEGT. V was pared by 8 bases and J by 3 bases, with 4 bases of the junction left unmatched. This CDR3 is CASRDRGGYEQYF. CDR3 nucleotides: TGTGCCAGCCGGGACAGGGGAGGCTACGAGCAGTACTTC.

The V call is TRBV11-3, the J call TRBJ2-1, with D maybe TRBD2 (6 bases). CDR3 length: 14 residues. Trimming left V 5 bases short and J 6 bases short, with 14 bases between. The germline V gene encodes CDR1 SGHNT and CDR2 YENEEA. The CDR3, as DNA: TGTGCCAGCAGCCTCAACGGAGGGGTCAATGAGCAGTTCTTC. Protein product: CASSLNGGVNEQFF.

This chain joins TRBV27 and TRBJ2-5; 7 bases align to TRBD1. V shed 6 bases and J 5 bases; nucleotides not matched to a gene: 6. CDR1 is MNHEY and CDR2 is SMNVEV in the germline V gene (reference sequence). The CDR3 covers 13 residues. The CDR3 spells CASSRGRGETQYF. As DNA, the CDR3 is TGTGCCAGCAGCAGGGGGAGAGGGGAGACCCAGTACTTC.

This clone was seen only once. The gene calls are TRBV28 and TRBJ1-1; no clear D. The CDR3 has 17 residues. Per germline, CDR1 MDHEN and CDR2 SYDVKM. V gave up 2 bases and J gave up 2 bases, with 18 bases separating them. The CDR3 DNA sequence: TGTGCCAGCAGTTTACTCGGCGGGATCCTAATCAACACTGAAGCTTTCTTT. Its protein product is CASSLLGGILINTEAFF.

This clone was seen only once. The chain links TRBV5-1 to TRBJ2-1, with TRBD2 matching 11 bases. This CDR3 is built from 16 residues. Trimming cost V 0 bases and J 5 bases; bases outside gene matches: 4. Germline lookup yields CDR1 SGHRS and CDR2 YFSETQ. As DNA, the CDR3 is TGCGCCAGCAGCTTGGGACTAGCGGGGCCGAACAATGAGCAGTTCTTC. Encoded protein: CASSLGLAGPNNEQFF.

The rearrangement links TRBV28 to TRBJ1-2; 8 bases agree with TRBD1. Germline V gene lookup returns CDR1 MDHEN and CDR2 SYDVKM. This CDR3 contains 15 residues. J gave up 1 base and V 7 bases, and 8 bases lay outside the gene matches. The CDR3 DNA reads TGTGCCAGCACTGTCGGGACAGGAGTTAACTATGGCTACACCTTC. It yields the protein CASTVGTGVNYGYTF.

This sequence joins TRBV7-6 and TRBJ1-5; TRBD1 matches 7 bases. V lost 5 bases to trimming and J lost 2 bases; unmatched junction nucleotides: 21. The germline V gene has CDR1 SGHVS and CDR2 FNYEAQ. The CDR3 is 20 residues long. The CDR3 nucleotides read TGTGCCAGCAGCGCCTCCGGTAGGGACAGCCCCGAAGCCGGCAATCAGCCCCAGCATTTT. This encodes CASSASGRDSPEAGNQPQHF.

The chain combines TRBV9 with TRBJ1-4, with a weak D call TRBD1 (6 bases). Germline loops: CDR1 SGDLS, CDR2 YYNGEE. The CDR3 has 14 residues. The V end was cut by 5 bases, the J end by 8 bases, with 16 bases between. In DNA form, the CDR3 reads TGTGCCAGCAGTTCACTACCGGGACAAGAAAAACTGTTTTTT. It translates to CASSSLPGQEKLFF.

V and J are TRBV27 and TRBJ2-7; perhaps TRBD2 as D (6 bases). This CDR3 contains 16 residues. CDR1 MNHEY and CDR2 SMNVEV come from the germline V gene (reference sequence). Trimming stripped 5 bases from V and 6 bases from J, with 23 bases between. The CDR3 here is CASSPRSRDPSGEQYF. The CDR3 coding sequence is TGTGCCAGCAGTCCCCGCTCGCGGGACCCATCTGGCGAGCAGTACTTC.

The chain couples TRBV7-9 to TRBJ1-3; a possible D gene is TRBD1 (6 bases). V was clipped by 5 bases and J by 0 bases, with 14 bases between them. The germline gives CDR1 SEHNR, CDR2 FQNEAQ (reference sequence). The CDR3 is 16 residues long. CDR3 residues: CASSDSRGPSGNTIYF. CDR3 nucleotide sequence: TGTGCCAGCAGCGACTCCAGGGGCCCCTCTGGAAACACCATATATTTT.

This clone showed up just once. V and J are TRBV6-1 and TRBJ2-7; D call uncertain. Germline-derived CDR1 and CDR2 are MNHNS and SASEGT. V was cut by 2 bases and J by 2 bases, with 10 bases left in between. This CDR3 spans 14 amino acids. The CDR3 DNA reads as TGTGCCAGCAGTGAACCAGGTCGAACCTACGAGCAGTACTTC. Its translation is CASSEPGRTYEQYF.

The chain is built from TRBV5-1 and TRBJ1-4; possible D gene TRBD1, 5 bases. Trimming stripped 1 base from V and 7 bases from J, with 17 bases between. CDR1 and CDR2 from the germline V gene are SGHRS and YFSETQ. This CDR3 spans 16 amino acids. The CDR3 spells CASSLNEGSGVEKLFF. CDR3 DNA: TGCGCCAGCAGCTTGAATGAAGGGTCGGGGGTTGAAAAACTGTTTTTT.

This chain joins TRBV13 and TRBJ2-2; weak D call: TRBD2 (6 bases). The CDR3 length is 13 residues. V lost 8 bases to trimming and J lost 4 bases, with 11 bases between them. Germline V CDR1 and CDR2: PRHDT, FYEKMQ (reference sequence). The CDR3 protein is CASSGGGTGELFF. The CDR3 DNA reads TGTGCCAGCTCTGGGGGAGGCACCGGGGAGCTGTTTTTT.

CDR3 residues: CASRGLAGWNEQFF. In nucleotides, the CDR3 is TGTGCCAGCAGGGGACTAGCGGGGTGGAATGAGCAGTTCTTC. The gene calls are TRBV28 and TRBJ2-1; 13 bases line up with TRBD2. This CDR3 is 14 amino acids long. In germline, CDR1 is MDHEN, CDR2 SYDVKM. Unmatched junction bases numbered 3, after V lost 6 bases and J lost 7 bases.

In regard to this clone: Relative to the germline gene, one junction end is altered; a read error may explain this. The chain carries TRBV20-1 and TRBJ1-2; D call uncertain. The germline V gene encodes CDR1 DFQATT and CDR2 SNEGSKA (reference sequence). CDR3 length: 9 amino acids. CDR3 in amino acids: CSASQPRTF. The CDR3 coding sequence is TGCAGTGCTAGCCAACCACGCACTTTC.

The genes are TRBV18 and TRBJ2-3; D may be TRBD2 (5 bases). This CDR3 has 15 amino acids. Trimming shortened V by 8 bases and J by 5 bases, and 20 bases separated the two germline ends. Looked up from germline, CDR1 is KGHSH and CDR2 is LQKENI. CDR3 residues: CASPIGGLGGDTQYF. The CDR3 DNA sequence: TGTGCCAGCCCAATCGGCGGGCTCGGAGGAGATACGCAGTATTTT.

The rearrangement uses TRBV5-6 and TRBJ2-5, with 15 bases that match TRBD2. CDR3 size: 18 residues. Germline loops: CDR1 SGHDT, CDR2 YYEEEE. The V and J ends lost 5 bases and 4 bases, in that order; junction bases with no gene match: 12. CDR3 region: CASSIMGTSGRSRETQYF. Written as DNA, the CDR3 is TGTGCCAGCAGTATCATGGGGACTAGCGGGAGGTCTCGAGAGACCCAGTACTTC.

The gene calls are TRBV28 and TRBJ1-3; D call uncertain. The CDR3 loop spans 13 amino acids. Germline CDR1 MDHEN, CDR2 SYDVKM. V lost 3 bases and J lost 9, with 12 bases in between. CDR3 amino acids: CASSFGGFGTIYF. Here the CDR3 DNA reads TGTGCCAGCAGTTTCGGCGGATTCGGCACCATATATTTT. The whole variable domain, filled in from reference TRBV28 and TRBJ1-3, reads DVKVTQSSRYLVKRTGEKVFLECVQDMDHENMFWYRQDPGLGLRLIYFSYDVKMKEKGDIPEGYSVSREKKERFSLILESASTNQTSMYLCASSFGGFGTIYFGEGSWLTVV.